This T cell receptor (beta chain) was obtained from a study of identical twins' blood T cells. For the study at large: About 50 million reads came from around twelve libraries, six alpha, six beta.

About this clonotype: At one end the junction does not follow the germline gene, possibly because of a read error.

TCR cDNA libraries were made from RNA using a previously described, modified protocol. In the original workflow: Clonotypes per individual ranged from about 90,000 to nearly 500,000. Via MiXCR, TCRdb re-called the 5' RACE reads, giving one row per CDR3 protein. It is TCRdb's table, rather than the study itself, that gives the V and J calls and clone size. The sample shows 300,000 to 400,000 distinct CDR3 sequences, roughly 30% of them seen only once. The CDR3 spans 16 residues. Germline V lookup: CDR1 LGHDT, CDR2 YNNKEL (reference sequence). This rearrangement joins TRBV3-1 to TRBJ2-5, with 8 nucleotides matching TRBD1. This TCR was recovered from a woman between 18 and 55 years old in good health. Sequenced input: PBMCs. CDR3 coding DNA: TGCGCCAGCAGCCGAGGGACAGGAATCACCTTTGAGACCCAGTACTTC. It codes for CASSRGTGITFETQYF.